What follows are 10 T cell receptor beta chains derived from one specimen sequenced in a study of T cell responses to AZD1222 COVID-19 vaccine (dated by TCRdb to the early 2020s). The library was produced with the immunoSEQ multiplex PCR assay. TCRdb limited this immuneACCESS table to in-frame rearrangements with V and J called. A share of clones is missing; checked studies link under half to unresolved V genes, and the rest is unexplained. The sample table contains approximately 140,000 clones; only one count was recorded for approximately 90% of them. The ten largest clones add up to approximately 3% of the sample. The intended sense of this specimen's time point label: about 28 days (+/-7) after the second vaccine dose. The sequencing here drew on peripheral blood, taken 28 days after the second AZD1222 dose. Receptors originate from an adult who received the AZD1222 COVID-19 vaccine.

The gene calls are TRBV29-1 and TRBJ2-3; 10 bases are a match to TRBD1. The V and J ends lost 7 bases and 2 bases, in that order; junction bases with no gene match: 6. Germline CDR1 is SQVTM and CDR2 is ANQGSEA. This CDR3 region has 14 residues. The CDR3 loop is CSAGQGVVTDTQYF. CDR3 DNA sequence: TGCAGCGCCGGACAGGGGGTCGTCACAGATACGCAGTATTTT.

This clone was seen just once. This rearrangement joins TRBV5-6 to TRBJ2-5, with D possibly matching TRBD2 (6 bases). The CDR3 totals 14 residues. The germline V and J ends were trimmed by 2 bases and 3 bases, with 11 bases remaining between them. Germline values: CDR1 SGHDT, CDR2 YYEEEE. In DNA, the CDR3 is TGTGCCAGCAGCTTTGATCCGGGGGAAGAGACCCAGTACTTC. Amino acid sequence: CASSFDPGEETQYF.

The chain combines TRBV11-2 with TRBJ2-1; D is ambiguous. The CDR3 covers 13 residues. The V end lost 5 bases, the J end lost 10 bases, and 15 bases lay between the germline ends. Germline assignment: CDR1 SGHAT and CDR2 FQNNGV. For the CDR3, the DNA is TGTGCCAGCAGCCCGCATATGGGCCAGGAGCAGTTCTTC. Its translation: CASSPHMGQEQFF.

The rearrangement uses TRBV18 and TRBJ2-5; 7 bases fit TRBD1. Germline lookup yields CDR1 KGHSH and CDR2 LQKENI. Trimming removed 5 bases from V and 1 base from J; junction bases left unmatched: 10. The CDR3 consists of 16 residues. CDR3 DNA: TGTGCCAGCTCATCCCAACAGGGACAGATCCAAGAGACCCAGTACTTC. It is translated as CASSSQQGQIQETQYF.

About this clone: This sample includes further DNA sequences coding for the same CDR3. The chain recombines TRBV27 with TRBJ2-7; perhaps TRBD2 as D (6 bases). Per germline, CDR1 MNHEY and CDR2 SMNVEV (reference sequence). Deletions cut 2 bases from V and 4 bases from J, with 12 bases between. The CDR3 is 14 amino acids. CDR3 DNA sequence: TGTGCCAGCAGTTTAAGGAGGGATGGATACGAGCAGTACTTC. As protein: CASSLRRDGYEQYF.

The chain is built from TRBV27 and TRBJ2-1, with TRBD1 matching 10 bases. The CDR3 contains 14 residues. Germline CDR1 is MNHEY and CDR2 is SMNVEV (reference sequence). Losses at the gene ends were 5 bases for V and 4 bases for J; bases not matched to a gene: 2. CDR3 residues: CASSRTGGYNEQFF. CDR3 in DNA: TGTGCCAGCAGTCGGACAGGGGGATACAATGAGCAGTTCTTC.

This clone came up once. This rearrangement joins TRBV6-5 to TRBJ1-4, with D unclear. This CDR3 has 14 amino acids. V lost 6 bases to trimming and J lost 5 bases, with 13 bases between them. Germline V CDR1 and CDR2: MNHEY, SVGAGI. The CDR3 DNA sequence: TGTGCCAGCAGCACTGGGGAAGCCAATGAAAAACTGTTTTTT. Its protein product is CASSTGEANEKLFF.

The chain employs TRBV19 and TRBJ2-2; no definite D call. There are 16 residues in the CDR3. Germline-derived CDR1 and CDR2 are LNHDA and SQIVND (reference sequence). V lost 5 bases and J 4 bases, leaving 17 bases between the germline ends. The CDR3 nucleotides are TGTGCCAGTAGTCCATCACGGCCAGGTGGCACCGGGGAGCTGTTTTTT. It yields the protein CASSPSRPGGTGELFF.

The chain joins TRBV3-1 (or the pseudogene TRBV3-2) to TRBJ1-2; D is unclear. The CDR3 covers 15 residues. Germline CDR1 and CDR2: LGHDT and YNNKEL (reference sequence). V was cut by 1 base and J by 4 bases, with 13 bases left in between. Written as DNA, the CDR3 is TGTGCCAGCAGCCAAGGGCTACAATTGAGCTATGGCTACACCTTC. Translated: CASSQGLQLSYGYTF.

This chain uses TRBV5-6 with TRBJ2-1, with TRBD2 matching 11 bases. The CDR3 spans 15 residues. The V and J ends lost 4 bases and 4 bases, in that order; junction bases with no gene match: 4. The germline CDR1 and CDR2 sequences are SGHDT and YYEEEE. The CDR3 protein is CASSGRTSGYNEQFF. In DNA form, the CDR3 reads TGTGCCAGCAGCGGTAGGACTAGCGGGTACAATGAGCAGTTCTTC. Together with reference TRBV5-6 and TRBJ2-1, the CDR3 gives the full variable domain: DAGVTQSPTHLIKTRGQQVTLRCSPKSGHDTVSWYQQALGQGPQFIFQYYEEEERQRGNFPDRFSGHQFPNYSSELNVNALLLGDSALYLCASSGRTSGYNEQFFGPGTRLTVL.